Detailed here is one T cell receptor beta chain. The sample holds many counts of this clonotype. Its antigen remains unidentified. No clone much larger than this one lies a single base away; base qualities are absent. The TCR beta CDR3 regions were amplified from RNA transcripts. The first round of RT-PCR for the TCR CDR3 was performed with the HTBI primer set and the Qiagen OneStep RT-PCR kit. The libraries were constructed in a second round of multiplex PCR and then size-selected and purified. Paired-end sequencing of the libraries was performed with 100 bp reads on an Illumina HiSeq2000. In the paper's pipeline: SOAPnuke was used to process the raw data, throwing out any read that contained adapters or uncalled bases, had a mean Phred below 15, or lacked an exact constant-primer or identifier match. COPE v1.2.5 was used to merge high-quality paired reads, and clonotypes were defined as unique nucleotide sequences. Clonotypes were aligned to IMGT TRBV, TRBD and TRBJ reference segments using MiTCR v1.1. The analysis was restricted to V-J combinations with a frequency above 0.0001, which together covered around 99% of the repertoires. The TCS score was defined as F50 (clonal expansion) divided by E x V (chaos), with BLOSUM62-based TCRdist calculated between CDR3 peptides within each V-J. Welch's t-statistics and random forest reduced approximately 520 V-J features to 13, which were used in a naive Bayes classifier (R e1071). The public sequencing data were trimmed at Q25 with fastp and processed into clonotypes with MiXCR by TCRdb, which kept only in-frame beta chains. Each entry merges the rows of one CDR3 protein and shows their most common DNA and genes. TCRdb's processing, not the authors', yielded these V and J calls. This sample gives about 570,000 distinct CDR3 sequences in total; 14% of them show up just once. The ten biggest clones cover more than 11% of the sample.

A patient counted as having stable Graves' hyperthyroidism if no progression to ophthalmopathy occurred over 18 months of follow-up. Hyperthyroidism patients were newly diagnosed, had a disease duration of under 2 months, and were aged 18 to 65 years. Patients with uncontrolled infections, other autoimmune diseases, pregnancy or lactation were excluded. Diagnoses were established on the basis of clinical symptoms, serum thyroxine and TRAb, thyroid ultrasound, and orbital computed tomography. PBMCs were isolated from 8 to 10 ml of fresh peripheral blood by Ficoll-Paque density gradient centrifugation. Total RNA was extracted using Trizol reagent, and RNA quality was assessed on an Agilent 2100 Bioanalyzer. This specimen belongs to a study of T cells in Graves' hyperthyroidism and ophthalmopathy (dated by TCRdb to the late 2010s). Concerning the study at large: Peripheral blood was sampled at the time of initial diagnosis, prior to any treatment. A discovery cohort of about 100 patients, roughly 45 with Graves' ophthalmopathy and approximately 55 with stable Graves' hyperthyroidism, was used to find distinguishing TCR V-J signatures. Prospective prediction of ophthalmopathy was tested in an independent validation cohort consisting of fewer than 20 hyperthyroidism patients and approximately 16 patients who later progressed to ophthalmopathy. The 100 discovery patients were divided at random into training and test sets in a 7:3 ratio. In addition, the study compared T-cell repertoires in thyroid tissue and in blood from about 6 Graves' hyperthyroidism patients. After blood sampling, hyperthyroidism patients were treated with methimazole at a starting dose of 30 mg daily, and ophthalmopathy patients were treated with high-dose intravenous methylprednisolone. The paper describes TCR Vbeta CDR3 sequencing of 135 peripheral blood samples, made up of 43 ophthalmopathy patients, roughly 72 hyperthyroidism patients and roughly 17 progressor patients. Points the paper makes about the study in general: A 13 V-J signature model separated ophthalmopathy from stable hyperthyroidism, with about 88% sensitivity and around 84% specificity in cross-validation and 80%/75% in testing. In validation, the model predicted progression to ophthalmopathy with approximately 71% sensitivity and around 72% specificity, a median of 6.5 months before onset. Sample size was not statistically predetermined, and blinding of investigators to group allocation was not performed. Most expanded thyroid clonotypes (frequency above 0.001) were also found in blood, which suggests that blood repertoires may mirror thyroid immune responses.

V and J are truncated by 3 bases and 9 bases respectively, leaving an intervening sequence of 14 bases. Reading from cysteine to phenylalanine, the CDR3 counts 13 amino acids. Kept here is only the CDR3 DNA, which spans 39 bases and is read in frame from base 1. CDR1 and CDR2, looked up from the germline V gene, are MNHNS and SASEGT. The source of this sequence is a woman aged 40 to 50 with Graves' hyperthyroidism. The sequenced sample consisted of blood. Here the chain combines TRBV6-1 and TRBJ1-1, with an unclear D gene assignment. The CDR3 reads CASSDLSGGQAFF. The bases read TGTGCCAGCAGTGATTTATCCGGTGGCCAAGCTTTCTTT.